This TCR beta chain was obtained from a study of T cell responses to AZD1222 COVID-19 vaccine. Findings and limits, study-wide: When two AZD1222 doses had been given, Spike-specific TCR breadth and depth rose.

To note about this clone: Its antigen is unidentified.

The method was immunoSEQ multiplex PCR; TCRdb's version includes in-frame clones alone and lacks a portion of them. The profile covers 200,000 or so clones, with over 70% appearing a single time and 2.5% to 3% taken by the ten largest. V was pared by 5 bases and J by 5 bases, with 5 bases of the junction left unmatched. The CDR3 runs to 13 residues. Germline V lookup: CDR1 SGHAT, CDR2 FQNNGV. The TCR was taken from an adult in good health. Sequencing used peripheral blood, obtained on day 0 of MenACWY control vaccination. This sequence joins TRBV11-2 and TRBJ2-7, with 8 bases lining up with TRBD1. In DNA, the CDR3 is TGTGCCAGCAGCCGAGGACAGGGCCACGAGCAGTACTTC. Translating it yields CASSRGQGHEQYF. The whole variable domain, remainder taken from reference TRBV11-2 and TRBJ2-7, is EAGVAQSPRYKIIEKRQSVAFWCNPISGHATLYWYQQILGQGPKLLIQFQNNGVVDDSQLPKDRFSAERLKGVDSTLKIQPAKLEDSAVYLCASSRGQGHEQYFGPGTRLTVT.